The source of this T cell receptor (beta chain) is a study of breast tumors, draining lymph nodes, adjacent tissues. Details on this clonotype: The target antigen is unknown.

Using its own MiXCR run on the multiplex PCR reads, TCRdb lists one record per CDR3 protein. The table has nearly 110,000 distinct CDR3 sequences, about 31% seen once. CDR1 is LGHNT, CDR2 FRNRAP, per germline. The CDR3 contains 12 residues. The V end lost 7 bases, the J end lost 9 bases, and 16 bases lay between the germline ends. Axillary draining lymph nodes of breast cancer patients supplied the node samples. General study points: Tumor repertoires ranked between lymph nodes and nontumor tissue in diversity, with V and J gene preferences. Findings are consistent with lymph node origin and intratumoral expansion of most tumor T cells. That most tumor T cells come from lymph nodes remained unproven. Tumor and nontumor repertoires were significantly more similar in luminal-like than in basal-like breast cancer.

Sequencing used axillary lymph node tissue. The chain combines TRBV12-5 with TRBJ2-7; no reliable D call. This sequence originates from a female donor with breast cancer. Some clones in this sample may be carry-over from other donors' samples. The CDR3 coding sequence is TGTGCTAGTGCCGAGAATGGGTGGAGGCAGTACTTC. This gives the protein CASAENGWRQYF. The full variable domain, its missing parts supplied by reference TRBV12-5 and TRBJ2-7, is DARVTQTPRHKVTEMGQEVTMRCQPILGHNTVFWYRQTMMQGLELLAYFRNRAPLDDSGMPKDRFSAEMPDATLATLKIQPSEPRDSAVYFCASAENGWRQYFGPGTRLTVT.